The 13 T cell receptor beta chains below were found in one sample sequenced in a study of siplizumab effects on memory and regulatory T cells (dated 2019 in TCRdb). The library was built by means of the immunoSEQ multiplex PCR assay. TCRdb limited this immuneACCESS table to in-frame rearrangements with V and J called. A share of clones is missing; checked studies link under half to unresolved V genes, and the rest is unexplained. Recorded for this sample are over 50,000 clones; around 78% of them occurred a single time. Approximately 3.8% of the sample is held by the ten biggest clonotypes. The specimen sequenced was memory CD4+ T cells sorted from blood. Reading the label with the study, this specimen's cell subset or site is: unstimulated CD4+ memory T cells. The receptors were gathered from a human donor in good health.

The rearrangement joins TRBV6-5 to TRBJ1-2; 7 bases align to TRBD1. V was pared by 7 bases and J by 8 bases, with 7 bases of the junction left unmatched. Germline V gene data show CDR1 as MNHEY and CDR2 as SVGAGI. The CDR3 sequence is 12 residues long. CDR3: CASIQGGLGYTF. In DNA, the CDR3 is TGTGCCAGCATCCAGGGGGGATTGGGCTACACCTTC.

V usage is TRBV9 and J usage is TRBJ2-1; 11 bases agree with TRBD2. Trimming cost V 0 bases and J 12 bases; bases outside gene matches: 8. The CDR3 length is 15 residues. Germline loops: CDR1 SGDLS, CDR2 YYNGEE. In DNA form, the CDR3 reads TGTGCCAGCAGCGTAGAGGTAGCGGGGGGGCGAGGGCAGTTCTTC. Translation: CASSVEVAGGRGQFF. The full variable domain, rest sourced from reference TRBV9 and TRBJ2-1, is DSGVTQTPKHLITATGQRVTLRCSPRSGDLSVYWYQQSLDQGLQFLIQYYNGEERAKGNILERFSAQQFPDLHSELNLSSLELGDSALYFCASSVEVAGGRGQFFGPGTRLTVL.

The chain links TRBV19 to TRBJ2-6; D uncertain. Germline CDR1 LNHDA, CDR2 SQIVND (reference sequence). V was clipped by 3 bases and J by 7 bases, with 10 bases between them. This CDR3 contains 14 residues. CDR3 in amino acids: CASSMAGKANVLTF. As DNA, the CDR3 is TGTGCCAGTAGTATGGCTGGGAAAGCCAACGTCCTGACTTTC.

The chain carries TRBV7-2 and TRBJ1-6, with D tentatively TRBD1 (5 bases). Per germline, CDR1 SGHTA and CDR2 FQGNSA. V shed 5 bases and J shed 9 bases, with 23 bases lying between them. The CDR3 is 17 amino acids. CDR3 residues: CASSVGQNLRSFSPLHF. CDR3 nucleotides: TGTGCCAGCAGCGTGGGGCAGAACCTGCGATCCTTTTCACCCCTCCACTTT.

This clone was detected only a few times. The chain employs TRBV7-9 and TRBJ2-5; the D is unclear. Germline-derived CDR1 and CDR2 are SEHNR and FQNEAQ (reference sequence). The CDR3 spans 14 residues. V lost 1 base and J lost 1, with 7 bases in between. The CDR3 nucleotides are TGTGCCAGCAGCTTAGAGTCAGTCCAAGAGACCCAGTACTTC. Translation: CASSLESVQETQYF. Filled out from reference TRBV7-9 and TRBJ2-5, the complete variable domain reads DTGVSQNPRHKITKRGQNVTFRCDPISEHNRLYWYRQTLGQGPEFLTYFQNEAQLEKSRLLSDRFSAERPKGSFSTLEIQRTEQGDSAMYLCASSLESVQETQYFGPGTRLLVL.

The genes are TRBV5-1 and TRBJ1-1; 8 bases map to TRBD1. This CDR3 is 13 amino acids long. V lost 1 base, J lost 4 bases, and 0 bases stayed unmatched. Germline CDR1 SGHRS, CDR2 YFSETQ. In nucleotides, the CDR3 is TGCGCCAGCAGCTTGACAGGGGGCACTGAAGCTTTCTTT. Its translation: CASSLTGGTEAFF.

The rearrangement links TRBV30 to TRBJ1-1; 7 nucleotides match TRBD1. The CDR3 is made up of 13 amino acids. CDR1 and CDR2 (germline): GTSNPN, SVGIG (reference sequence). Unmatched junction bases numbered 7, after V lost 6 bases and J lost 3 bases. Here the CDR3 reads CACPTGRDTEAFF. The CDR3 DNA sequence: TGTGCCTGCCCGACAGGGCGAGACACTGAAGCTTTCTTT.

The chain combines TRBV19 with TRBJ1-1; D uncertain. V was clipped by 3 bases and J by 0 bases, with 8 bases between them. Germline V gene lookup returns CDR1 LNHDA and CDR2 SQIVND (reference sequence). The CDR3 contains 14 residues. DNA of the CDR3: TGTGCCAGTAGTATTAGGGCCATGAACACTGAAGCTTTCTTT. This gives the protein CASSIRAMNTEAFF.

V is TRBV7-6 and J is TRBJ1-1; 9 positions match TRBD1. V shed 1 base and J 10 bases; nucleotides not matched to a gene: 4. Looked up from germline, CDR1 is SGHVS and CDR2 is FNYEAQ. The CDR3 contains 13 residues. CDR3 nucleotide sequence: TGTGCCAGCAGCTTAGAGGGGACAGGGAGAGCTTTCTTT. Residues: CASSLEGTGRAFF.

The chain has TRBV7-8 and TRBJ1-5; no clear D gene. This CDR3 has 14 residues. CDR1 and CDR2 from the germline V gene are SGHVS and FQNEAQ. Trimming pared 4 bases from V and 4 bases from J, leaving 11 bases between. CDR3 sequence reads: CASSWARGNQPQHF. For the CDR3, the DNA is TGTGCCAGCAGCTGGGCACGGGGAAATCAGCCCCAGCATTTT.

This clone was detected once. The chain combines TRBV5-5 with TRBJ1-6, with TRBD1 matching over 9 bases. The length of the CDR3 is 17 residues. Per germline, CDR1 SGHKS and CDR2 YYEKEE (reference sequence). V dropped 3 bases and J dropped 7; count of bases not matched to a gene: 11. CDR3 DNA: TGTGCCAGCAGCTCTAACCTACAGGGGGCGGCAAATTCACCCCTCCACTTT. It specifies CASSSNLQGAANSPLHF.

This chain joins TRBV19 and TRBJ1-2; 8 nucleotides agree with TRBD1. The J segment lost 7 bases and the V segment lost 7 bases, leaving 11 bases of the junction unmatched. Germline CDR1 and CDR2: LNHDA and SQIVND (reference sequence). The CDR3 is 14 residues long. CDR3 loop: CASTQDRGRGGYTF. CDR3 bases: TGTGCCAGTACTCAAGACAGGGGCCGGGGTGGCTACACCTTC.

The genes are TRBV4-1 and TRBJ1-1, with a possible D match to TRBD1 (6 bases). The CDR3 totals 15 residues. Germline V gene lookup returns CDR1 MGHRA and CDR2 YSYEKL. V lost 1 base to trimming and J lost 3 bases, with 12 bases between them. The CDR3 sequence: CASSQAQGTHTEAFF. In nucleotides, the CDR3 is TGCGCCAGCAGCCAAGCCCAGGGGACGCACACTGAAGCTTTCTTT.